Below, 5 T cell receptor beta chains from the same sample are listed, as sequenced in a study of shared clonotypes between healthy human individuals. Here immunoSEQ multiplex PCR was the method, and the copy in TCRdb shows in-frame clones only, minus some. The profile shows about 2 million clones, approximately 94% of them singletons. In the naive CD8 group, cells lacked CD45RO and were positively selected for CCR7, so terminally differentiated effector memory CD45RA+ cells were left out. The source material was naive CD8+ T cells sorted from blood. The receptors shown here come from a man younger than 35 in good health.

V is TRBV6-5 and J is TRBJ1-2; 7 bases line up with TRBD1. The V gene's germline CDR1 is MNHEY and CDR2 SVGAGI. The CDR3 extends over 13 amino acids. The V segment lost 5 bases and the J segment 6 bases; nucleotides outside the gene matches: 6. The CDR3 reads CASSRPGGDGYTF. CDR3 bases: TGTGCCAGCAGTCGACCAGGGGGGGATGGCTACACCTTC.

The chain uses TRBV7-9 and TRBJ2-3; D gene uncertain. This CDR3 is built from 15 residues. Trimming cost V 4 bases and J 2 bases, with 13 bases left between them. From germline, CDR1 is SEHNR and CDR2 FQNEAQ (reference sequence). The CDR3, as DNA: TGTGCCAGCAGCTCCCCTAAATATTTCACAGATACGCAGTATTTT. This encodes CASSSPKYFTDTQYF.

Points on this clone: The sample has other DNA sequences that encode this CDR3 too. The CDR3 sequence is CASSFSSYNEQFF. In DNA, the CDR3 is TGTGCCAGCAGTTTTAGCTCCTACAATGAGCAGTTCTTC. The chain links TRBV6-5 to TRBJ2-1; D is unclear. Trimming shortened V by 4 bases and J by 0 bases, and 4 bases separated the two germline ends. Germline V lookup: CDR1 MNHEY, CDR2 SVGAGI. The CDR3 length is 13 residues.

In its sample, this clone was seen once. The rearrangement links TRBV11-2 to TRBJ2-1, with 13 bases that match TRBD2. This CDR3 region has 18 residues. The V and J ends lost 5 bases and 7 bases, in that order; junction bases with no gene match: 14. CDR1 and CDR2 (germline): SGHAT, FQNNGV. CDR3 DNA: TGTGCCAGCAGCCCGGGACTAGCGGGGCCCTATGCCCAGAATGAGCAGTTCTTC. This gives the protein CASSPGLAGPYAQNEQFF. Drawing the rest from reference TRBV11-2 and TRBJ2-1, the complete variable domain is EAGVAQSPRYKIIEKRQSVAFWCNPISGHATLYWYQQILGQGPKLLIQFQNNGVVDDSQLPKDRFSAERLKGVDSTLKIQPAKLEDSAVYLCASSPGLAGPYAQNEQFFGPGTRLTVL.

A word on this clone: Other DNA sequences within the sample encode an identical CDR3. This chain links TRBV2 with TRBJ2-7; D gene unclear. From germline, CDR1 is SNHLY and CDR2 FYNNEI. Trimming stripped 6 bases from V and 0 bases from J, with 3 bases between. The CDR3 is made up of 11 amino acids. DNA of the CDR3: TGTGCCAGCAGAAGCTCCTACGAGCAGTACTTC. Translation gives CASRSSYEQYF.